The clone carrying this T cell receptor beta chain has only one observation. The target antigen is unknown. There are 11 residues in the CDR3. Germline loops: CDR1 DFQATT, CDR2 SNEGSKA (reference sequence). Trimming removed 4 bases from V and 1 base from J, with 5 bases in between. Profiled with immunoSEQ multiplex PCR; TCRdb holds only in-frame clones, not every one. The repertoire holds 30,000 to 35,000 clones, with approximately 90% as singletons. These data belong to a study of chemoradiotherapy in HPV16-positive cancers. Study in general: Functional T-cell assays on two HPV16-positive patients' cells defined candidate HPV-specific clones and common TCR motifs. Whole-study results and caveats: Non-HPV-specific T cells did not expand in tumors during treatment, whereas candidate HPV-specific clones and E7-related motifs did. In HPV16-positive patients, HPV-responsive T-cell expansion tracked better recurrence-free survival.

Over chemoradiotherapy, repertoires were sampled more than once. The receptor was isolated from a human donor with HPV-associated anogenital cancer. The chain is built from TRBV20-1 and TRBJ2-7, with unresolved D. The source material was blood, sampled from a patient who underwent chemoradiotherapy. The CDR3: CSAKESYEQYF. The CDR3 DNA reads TGCAGTGCTAAGGAATCCTACGAGCAGTACTTC.